The 3 T cell receptor beta chains reported below all come from one sample, sequenced in a study of cytomegalovirus exposure and HLA in healthy donors. PCR amplification relied on 60 Vbeta primers (plus 13 Jbeta primers). Libraries were prepared by immunoSEQ multiplex PCR; TCRdb keeps only in-frame clonotypes and omits some of them. The table lists 270,000 or so clones, just over 85% of them singletons, with roughly 4% in the top ten. Source material: PBMCs. Receptors were obtained from a man in his forties or fifties in good health and CMV-seropositive.

This chain joins TRBV6-4 and TRBJ1-2; TRBD1 matches 9 bases. Germline V gene data show CDR1 as MRHNA and CDR2 as SNTAGT. The length of the CDR3 is 16 residues. J gave up 2 bases and V 3 bases, and 7 bases lay outside the gene matches. As DNA, the CDR3 is TGTGCCAGCAGTGATCGGACAGGGGAAATGAACTATGGCTACACCTTC. Translated: CASSDRTGEMNYGYTF.

J is TRBJ2-7 and V is TRBV5-1; TRBD2 matches 7 bases. The junction had 4 bases not matched to a gene; V was cut back by 0 bases and J by 4 bases. There are 14 residues in the CDR3. CDR1 is SGHRS, CDR2 YFSETQ, per germline. CDR3 loop: CASSLVGRGYEQYF. CDR3 DNA sequence: TGCGCCAGCAGCTTGGTGGGGAGGGGTTACGAGCAGTACTTC.

The rearrangement uses TRBV5-8 and TRBJ1-5; 9 bases are shared with TRBD1. The V segment lost 1 base and the J segment 1 base; nucleotides outside the gene matches: 6. Germline-derived CDR1 and CDR2 are SGHTS and YDEGEE. There are 17 residues in the CDR3. This CDR3 is CASSLWGQGSSNQPQHF. The CDR3 region has the DNA TGTGCCAGCAGCTTGTGGGGACAGGGAAGCAGCAATCAGCCCCAGCATTTT.